Listed below are T cell receptor beta chains from one sample, sequenced in a study of blood T cell repertoires in COVID-19. TCRdb's copy holds only in-frame clones and misses some; the assay was immunoSEQ multiplex PCR. The repertoire has under 300,000 clones, around nine tenths of them found once; the top ten carry less than 2%. Sequenced: PBMCs or T cells enriched from blood (not recorded which). Source of these receptors: a woman aged 40 to 50 who had recovered from COVID-19. CDR3s include the opening cysteine and the closing phenylalanine or tryptophan. A D gene is named only where the DNA matches it firmly. Clone size is stated in some rows and not others, as once, few, many or a class when expanded.

TRBV5-1,.,15,.,TRBJ2-2,CASKGGPPNTGELFF,TGCGCCAGCAAAGGAGGTCCCCCGAACACCGGGGAGCTGTTTTTT
TRBV4-2,TRBD2,17,once,TRBJ2-7,CASSQGRRLAGNYEQYF,TGTGCCAGCAGCCAAGGCAGGAGACTAGCGGGAAACTACGAGCAGTACTTC
TRBV18,.,16,.,TRBJ1-3,CASSPRTANSGNTIYF,TGTGCCAGCTCACCACGGACAGCCAACTCTGGAAACACCATATATTTT
TRBV4-1,.,16,.,TRBJ1-6,CASSQDPPPPRSPLHF,TGCGCCAGCAGCCAAGATCCCCCTCCCCCTCGGTCACCCCTCCACTTT
TRBV7-3,.,15,.,TRBJ2-1,CASSTTGISNNEQFF,TGTGCCAGCAGCACCACAGGCATTTCGAACAATGAGCAGTTCTTC
TRBV6-6,TRBD2,14,.,TRBJ2-7,CASSWTSDPYEQYF,TGTGCCAGCAGTTGGACTAGCGACCCCTACGAGCAGTACTTC
TRBV3-1/TRBV3-2,TRBD1,15,.,TRBJ1-6,CASSQEGQGASPLHF,TGTGCCAGCAGCCAAGAGGGACAGGGGGCCTCACCCCTCCACTTT
TRBV7-2,.,13,.,TRBJ1-1,CASSLEMNTEAFF,TGTGCCAGCAGCTTGGAGATGAACACTGAAGCTTTCTTT
TRBV19,.,14,.,TRBJ2-7,CASSIRGFPYEQYF,TGTGCCAGTAGTATTCGGGGGTTCCCCTACGAGCAGTACTTC
TRBV30,.,14,.,TRBJ1-6,CAWSLSGHNSPLHF,TGTGCCTGGAGTCTCTCTGGGCATAATTCACCCCTCCACTTT
TRBV6-6,TRBD2,21,.,TRBJ2-2,CASSQMNPGTSGTSNTGELFF,TGTGCCAGCAGTCAAATGAACCCCGGGACTAGCGGGACCAGTAACACCGGGGAGCTGTTTTTT
TRBV5-4,.,18,.,TRBJ2-1,CASSLAGEGQGIYNEQFF,TGTGCCAGCAGCTTGGCGGGGGAAGGGCAGGGAATCTACAATGAGCAGTTCTTC
TRBV6-1,TRBD1,14,.,TRBJ1-1,CASSEQGANTEAFF,TGTGCCAGCAGTGAGCAGGGGGCGAACACTGAAGCTTTCTTT
TRBV2,TRBD2,13,.,TRBJ2-3,CASGTTSTDTQYF,TGTGCCAGCGGGACTACATCCACAGATACGCAGTATTTT
TRBV6-5,.,15,.,TRBJ2-4,CASEGGGKTKNIQYF,TGTGCCAGCGAAGGGGGGGGGAAAACCAAAAACATTCAGTACTTC
TRBV10-3,.,15,.,TRBJ1-5,CAISENGQNNQPQHF,TGTGCCATCAGTGAGAATGGCCAAAATAATCAGCCCCAGCATTTT
TRBV10-3,.,15,.,TRBJ1-1,CAISESRQPAWGAFF,TGTGCCATCAGTGAGTCGCGACAGCCGGCCTGGGGTGCTTTCTTT
TRBV19,TRBD1,15,.,TRBJ2-6,CASRGQGSGANVLTF,TGTGCCAGCCGAGGACAGGGGTCTGGGGCCAACGTCCTGACTTTC
TRBV19,.,12,.,TRBJ2-1,CASSIYRNEQFF,TGTGCCAGTAGCATCTATCGTAATGAGCAGTTCTTC
TRBV11-2,TRBD1,15,.,TRBJ1-2,CASSLDARTGDSYTF,TGTGCCAGCAGCTTAGATGCTCGGACAGGGGATTCCTACACCTTC
TRBV30,TRBD1,14,.,TRBJ1-1,CAWTPQGGNTEAFF,TGTGCCTGGACTCCCCAGGGGGGGAACACTGAAGCTTTCTTT
TRBV19,.,14,.,TRBJ2-3,CASTLGASTDTQYF,TGTGCCAGTACTCTTGGGGCCTCCACAGATACGCAGTATTTT
TRBV6-5,TRBD1,15,.,TRBJ1-2,CASSYSIQGAYGYTF,TGTGCCAGCAGTTACAGTATACAGGGGGCGTATGGCTACACCTTC
TRBV27,.,13,.,TRBJ1-1,CASRDITGTEAFF,TGTGCCAGCAGAGATATTACAGGGACTGAAGCTTTCTTT
TRBV7-8,.,14,.,TRBJ1-1,CASSLLTMDTEAFF,TGTGCCAGCAGCTTATTAACTATGGACACTGAAGCTTTCTTT
TRBV7-6,TRBD1,15,.,TRBJ2-7,CASSLAGTGNYEQYF,TGTGCCAGCAGCCTTGCCGGGACAGGGAACTACGAGCAGTACTTC
TRBV7-2,.,13,once,TRBJ2-2,CATQLSGLGVLFF,TGTGCCACCCAGCTCTCCGGGCTCGGGGTGCTGTTTTTT
TRBV10-1,.,12,.,TRBJ2-7,CASTRKENEQYF,TGCGCCAGCACGCGTAAGGAGAACGAGCAGTACTTC
TRBV20-1,TRBD1,14,once,TRBJ2-7,CSASSGQGPYEQYF,TGCAGTGCTAGTAGTGGACAGGGGCCCTACGAGCAGTACTTC
TRBV9,.,13,.,TRBJ1-2,CASTRDANYGYTF,TGTGCCAGCACCCGAGATGCTAACTATGGCTACACCTTC
TRBV5-1,TRBD2,19,once,TRBJ2-3,CASSLGTSGGSPSPDTQYF,TGCGCCAGCAGCTTGGGGACTAGCGGGGGGTCCCCCTCCCCAGATACGCAGTATTTT
TRBV18,.,14,.,TRBJ1-1,CASSPPGGQDEAFF,TGTGCCAGCTCACCCCCGGGAGGGCAGGACGAAGCTTTCTTT
TRBV10-1,TRBD2,14,few,TRBJ2-7,CASSASGRVNEQYF,TGCGCCAGCAGCGCTAGCGGGAGAGTCAACGAGCAGTACTTC
TRBV6-6,.,12,.,TRBJ1-1,CASSPADTEAFF,TGTGCCAGCAGCCCCGCGGACACTGAAGCTTTCTTT
TRBV7-9,TRBD1,15,.,TRBJ2-1,CASSSGQGAYNEQFF,TGTGCCAGCAGCTCCGGACAGGGGGCCTACAATGAGCAGTTCTTC
TRBV7-2,.,13,.,TRBJ1-1,CASSATGRTEAFF,TGTGCCAGCAGCGCAACAGGGAGAACTGAAGCTTTCTTT